This passage covers 3 T cell receptor beta chains from one sample sequenced in a study of T cell clonotyping in hematopoietic cell transplantation. Some clones are missing from TCRdb's copy, which holds only in-frame ones; the method was immunoSEQ multiplex PCR. The data show fewer than 50,000 clones, around 94% seen once. Material: peripheral blood mononuclear cells. Receptor source: a woman aged 45-65 years in good health. Some clones in this sample may be carry-over from other donors' samples.

The chain joins TRBV5-4 to TRBJ2-5, with 12 bases matching TRBD1. Trimming at V came to 3 bases and at J to 4 bases, leaving 4 bases not matched to a gene. In germline, CDR1 is SGHNT, CDR2 YYREEE (reference sequence). The CDR3 spans 15 residues. CDR3: CASSWDRGRIETQYF. CDR3 sequence (DNA): TGTGCCAGCAGCTGGGACAGGGGGCGGATAGAGACCCAGTACTTC.

This clone came up once. The V and J genes are TRBV20-1 and TRBJ2-4; D is unresolved. Germline-derived CDR1 and CDR2 are DFQATT and SNEGSKA (reference sequence). The V gene lost 3 bases and the J gene lost 4 bases, with 4 bases spanning the gap. The CDR3 loop spans 11 amino acids. The CDR3 DNA reads as TGCAGTGCTAGTGGTAAAAACATTCAGTACTTC. This translates into CSASGKNIQYF.

CDR3 in amino acids: CASSIGGTDGYTF. In nucleotides, the CDR3 is TGTGCCAGTAGTATAGGGGGGACAGATGGCTACACCTTC. J is TRBJ1-2 and V is TRBV19; 7 nucleotides align to TRBD1. Per germline, CDR1 LNHDA and CDR2 SQIVND (reference sequence). Trimming at V came to 1 base and at J to 6 bases, leaving 2 bases not matched to a gene. This CDR3 region has 13 residues.